The T cell receptor beta chain under discussion was sequenced for a study of cytomegalovirus exposure and HLA in healthy donors. Primers included in the PCR were 60 Vbeta and 13 Jbeta primers. Clones were read by immunoSEQ multiplex PCR, and TCRdb kept only the in-frame ones, dropping some. In the table there are tens of thousands of clones, roughly 70% of which are singletons. The CDR3 length is 12 residues. Germline CDR1 reads MNHEY; CDR2 reads SVGAGI. V gave up 4 bases and J gave up 2 bases, with 6 bases separating them. The gene calls are TRBV6-5 and TRBJ2-7; D not resolved. The source is a man aged 65 to 79 in good health and CMV-seronegative. The sequencing sample was made of PBMCs. The CDR3: CASSSSAYEQYF. The DNA for the CDR3 is TGTGCCAGCAGTTCCAGCGCCTACGAGCAGTACTTC.